These T cell receptor beta chains were read from a single sample in a study of early T cells in non-severe SARS-CoV-2 infection. One entry per CDR3 protein results from TCRdb running MiXCR on the 5' RACE reads. The table lists about 46,000 distinct CDR3 sequences, almost 5.5% of them singletons. Sample: whole blood, taken at baseline. The receptors were gathered from an adult who was a healthcare worker with PCR-confirmed SARS-CoV-2 infection or an uninfected control (not recorded which). CDR3s include the opening cysteine and the closing phenylalanine or tryptophan. A D gene is named only where the DNA matches it firmly. Only some rows state a clone size, as once, few, many or a class for expanded clones.

DNA: TGTGCCAGCAATCTAGCGGGGCGGAATGAGCAGTTCTTC
CDR3: CASNLAGRNEQFF
D: TRBD2
length: 13
V: TRBV6-1
size: NA
J: TRBJ2-1

DNA: TGTGCCAGCAACCTCGGGACTAGCGGGAGAGATACGCAGTATTTT
CDR3: CASNLGTSGRDTQYF
D: TRBD2
length: 15
V: TRBV6-2/TRBV6-3
size: few
J: TRBJ2-3

DNA: TGTGCCAGCAGTGCCCTAGCCGCCAATGGAGGGGAGCTGTTTTTT
CDR3: CASSALAANGGELFF
D: NA
length: 15
V: TRBV11-2
size: many
J: TRBJ2-2

DNA: TGTGCCAGCAGCCCCACGGGTGGTCGCTACGAGCAGTACTTC
CDR3: CASSPTGGRYEQYF
D: NA
length: 14
V: TRBV9
size: few
J: TRBJ2-7

DNA: TGTGCCAGCAGCTTAGCCGGGCCCAGCAGCGAGACCCAGTACTTC
CDR3: CASSLAGPSSETQYF
D: NA
length: 15
V: TRBV7-9
size: NA
J: TRBJ2-5

DNA: TGTGCCAGCAGCTTAAGGTTCCCAGGTGCTTACGAGCAGTACTTC
CDR3: CASSLRFPGAYEQYF
D: NA
length: 15
V: TRBV7-2
size: NA
J: TRBJ2-7

DNA: TGTGCCAGCAGATCGTACGGGACCGGGGAGCTGTTTTTT
CDR3: CASRSYGTGELFF
D: NA
length: 13
V: TRBV7-3
size: once
J: TRBJ2-2

DNA: TGTGCCAGTAGTTTTTTGGGTGGACTAGCGGGAGCTGGTGGCACCGGGGAGCTGTTTTTT
CDR3: CASSFLGGLAGAGGTGELFF
D: TRBD2
length: 20
V: TRBV19
size: many
J: TRBJ2-2

DNA: TGTGCCAGCAGCTTAATGGGGAACACTGAAGCTTTCTTT
CDR3: CASSLMGNTEAFF
D: NA
length: 13
V: TRBV7-9
size: many
J: TRBJ1-1

DNA: TGTGCCAGCAGGGGGACAGGTGAACAAGAGACCCAGTACTTC
CDR3: CASRGTGEQETQYF
D: TRBD1
length: 14
V: TRBV12-3/TRBV12-4
size: few
J: TRBJ2-5

DNA: TGCAGTGCTAGAGACCAAGGTAGCTTCGGAGAGACCCAGTACTTC
CDR3: CSARDQGSFGETQYF
D: NA
length: 15
V: TRBV20-1
size: many
J: TRBJ2-5

DNA: TGTGCCAGCAGCTTAGCGACGGGGGAGACCCAGTACTTC
CDR3: CASSLATGETQYF
D: NA
length: 13
V: TRBV7-6
size: few
J: TRBJ2-5

DNA: TGTGCCAGCAGCCCTATACCCTCAACAGGTCTGAACACTGAAGCTTTCTTT
CDR3: CASSPIPSTGLNTEAFF
D: NA
length: 17
V: TRBV5-4
size: many
J: TRBJ1-1

DNA: TGTGCCTGGAGTGTAGACGGGAGGGATACGCAGTATTTT
CDR3: CAWSVDGRDTQYF
D: TRBD2
length: 13
V: TRBV30
size: many
J: TRBJ2-3

DNA: TGTGCCAGCAGTGATGGGGGAATCGGCTACACCTTC
CDR3: CASSDGGIGYTF
D: NA
length: 12
V: TRBV6-4
size: few
J: TRBJ1-2

DNA: TGTGCCAGTAATGAGGAAGCCACCGGGGAGCTGTTTTTT
CDR3: CASNEEATGELFF
D: NA
length: 13
V: TRBV19
size: many
J: TRBJ2-2

DNA: TGTGCCAGCAGCGGGACTAGCTATCCAGATACGCAGTATTTT
CDR3: CASSGTSYPDTQYF
D: TRBD2
length: 14
V: TRBV9
size: NA
J: TRBJ2-3

DNA: TGTGCCAGCAGTTTAACGAGCGATCTACCAGATACGCAGTATTTT
CDR3: CASSLTSDLPDTQYF
D: NA
length: 15
V: TRBV27
size: many
J: TRBJ2-3

DNA: TGTGCCAGCAGCCAAGTTAGTGCGGGCAATCAGCCCCAGCATTTT
CDR3: CASSQVSAGNQPQHF
D: NA
length: 15
V: TRBV3-1
size: many
J: TRBJ1-5

DNA: TGTGCCAGCAGCCGACAGGGGGCCATTCAGCCCCAGCATTTT
CDR3: CASSRQGAIQPQHF
D: TRBD1
length: 14
V: TRBV28
size: many
J: TRBJ1-5

DNA: TGTGCCAGCAGCCAAGTTTGGGCCGGGACTACTCAAGAGACCCAGTACTTC
CDR3: CASSQVWAGTTQETQYF
D: TRBD2
length: 17
V: TRBV4-2
size: many
J: TRBJ2-5

DNA: TGTGCCAGCTCACCACCGTTAGCGGGATCCAACAATGAGCAGTTCTTC
CDR3: CASSPPLAGSNNEQFF
D: TRBD2
length: 16
V: TRBV18
size: many
J: TRBJ2-1

DNA: TGTGCCAGCAGCCGTGGGACAGTAGAGACCCAGTACTTC
CDR3: CASSRGTVETQYF
D: TRBD1
length: 13
V: TRBV3-1
size: many
J: TRBJ2-5

DNA: TGTGCCAGCAGCACCCCCCTCTATTCCCCCGAGCAGTACTTC
CDR3: CASSTPLYSPEQYF
D: NA
length: 14
V: TRBV12-3/TRBV12-4
size: many
J: TRBJ2-7

DNA: TGTGCCAGCAGCCGTGCCGGGAATCTGCCTGGGGCCAACGTCCTGACTTTC
CDR3: CASSRAGNLPGANVLTF
D: NA
length: 17
V: TRBV5-6
size: many
J: TRBJ2-6

DNA: TGTGCCAGCAGTCTGGACCGTACCAATTCACCCCTCCACTTT
CDR3: CASSLDRTNSPLHF
D: NA
length: 14
V: TRBV5-4
size: few
J: TRBJ1-6

DNA: TGTGCCAGCAGTGACCGAGGGTCCCCCAATGAGCAGTTCTTC
CDR3: CASSDRGSPNEQFF
D: NA
length: 14
V: TRBV25-1
size: many
J: TRBJ2-1

DNA: TGTGCCAGCAGCCAAGAGGGCTGGAATCAGCCCCAGCATTTT
CDR3: CASSQEGWNQPQHF
D: NA
length: 14
V: TRBV14
size: many
J: TRBJ1-5

DNA: TGCGCCAGCAGCCACCTTAGCGGCACAGATACGCAGTATTTT
CDR3: CASSHLSGTDTQYF
D: NA
length: 14
V: TRBV4-1
size: many
J: TRBJ2-3

DNA: TGTGCCAGCACCCCTCGGAAGAGCCCGGGGAACATTCAGTACTTC
CDR3: CASTPRKSPGNIQYF
D: NA
length: 15
V: TRBV28
size: many
J: TRBJ2-4

DNA: TGTGCCAGCAGCGAGCTAGCGGGAGGGATCACAGATACGCAGTATTTT
CDR3: CASSELAGGITDTQYF
D: TRBD2
length: 16
V: TRBV7-8
size: few
J: TRBJ2-3

DNA: TGTGCCAGCAGTTTGGGACTATCCTACACAGATACGCAGTATTTT
CDR3: CASSLGLSYTDTQYF
D: TRBD2
length: 15
V: TRBV27
size: NA
J: TRBJ2-3

DNA: TGTGCCAGCAGGGTCCTAGCGGATAACACCGGGGAGCTGTTTTTT
CDR3: CASRVLADNTGELFF
D: TRBD2
length: 15
V: TRBV6-1
size: NA
J: TRBJ2-2

DNA: TGTGCCAGCAACCTTAGCGGCTATGGCTACACCTTC
CDR3: CASNLSGYGYTF
D: NA
length: 12
V: TRBV28
size: many
J: TRBJ1-2

DNA: TGTGCCAGCAGCTTTGGGCAGGGGAGGCCTGAAGCTTTCTTT
CDR3: CASSFGQGRPEAFF
D: NA
length: 14
V: TRBV11-2
size: many
J: TRBJ1-1

DNA: TGCGCCAGCAGGGGGCAGGCCCTCTATGGCTACACCTTC
CDR3: CASRGQALYGYTF
D: NA
length: 13
V: TRBV10-2
size: many
J: TRBJ1-2